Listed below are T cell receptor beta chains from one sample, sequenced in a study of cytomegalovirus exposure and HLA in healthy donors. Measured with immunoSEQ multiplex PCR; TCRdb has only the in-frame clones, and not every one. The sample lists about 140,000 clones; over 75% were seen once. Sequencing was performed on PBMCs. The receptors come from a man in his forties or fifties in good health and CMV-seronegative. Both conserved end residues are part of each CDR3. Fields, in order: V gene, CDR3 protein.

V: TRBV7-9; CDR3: CASNFAGPSYNEQFF
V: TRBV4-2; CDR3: CASSRDSLATNEKLFF
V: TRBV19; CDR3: CASTARVGREAGANVLTF
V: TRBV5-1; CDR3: CASSTTGGADGYTF
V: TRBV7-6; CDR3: CASSPHITGVRDGYTF
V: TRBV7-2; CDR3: CASSLRQGIRDEQYF
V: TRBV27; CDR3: CASSHNGPVGGILYGYTF
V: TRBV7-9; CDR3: CASSASGVREQYF
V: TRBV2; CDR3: CASSVENYGYTF
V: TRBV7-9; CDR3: CASSSGQSQGKKLFF
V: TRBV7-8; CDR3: CASSFDRAGQPQHF
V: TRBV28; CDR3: CASSSLRGTSGNTIYF
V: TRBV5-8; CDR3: CASSLVQGSQPQHF
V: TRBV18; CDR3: CASSPQTGRNTEAFF
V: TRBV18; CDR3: CASSRTGTGNSNTGELFF
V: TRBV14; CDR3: CASSPRLGVGTGELFF
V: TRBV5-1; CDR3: CASSLAGVGNQPQHF
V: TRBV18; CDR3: CASSPRWIAGGRNTGELFF
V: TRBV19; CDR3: CASSITGGGRAEAFF
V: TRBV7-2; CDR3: CASSAGLADRDTQYF
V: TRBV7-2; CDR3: CASSSAGTDNSPLHF
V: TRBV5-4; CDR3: CASSLQLDNEQFF
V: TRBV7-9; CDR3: CASSWGTGAGTEAFF
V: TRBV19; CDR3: CASSIPVISGANVLTF
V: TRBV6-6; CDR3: CASSTQDYEQYF
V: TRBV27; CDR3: CASSFLSGSRPYEQYF
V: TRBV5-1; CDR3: CATSWRSGETQYF
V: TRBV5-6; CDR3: CASSRRSSGTGNSPLHF
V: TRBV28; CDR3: CASSSGTGLGVAEAFF
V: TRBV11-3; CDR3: CASSARQDYGYTF
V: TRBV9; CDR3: CASSGGLAFSTDTQYF
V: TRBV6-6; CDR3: CASSSPGTSGHEQYF
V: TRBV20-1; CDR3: CSVAQGFEQYF
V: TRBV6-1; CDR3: CASSAGDQPQHF
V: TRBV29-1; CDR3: CSAGQGNYGYTF
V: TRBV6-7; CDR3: CASSYPFGGLGGYTF
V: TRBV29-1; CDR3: CSVAAGGNEQYF
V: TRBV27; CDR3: CASRVGQSYNQPQHF
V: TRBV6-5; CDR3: CASRHGTAPSYEQYF
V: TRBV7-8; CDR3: CASSLDGDYGYTF
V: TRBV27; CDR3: CASSSLAQPSGRGEFF
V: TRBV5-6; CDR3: CASSLGRRLATGELFF
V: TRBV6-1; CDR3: CASRFGQGTGNTIYF
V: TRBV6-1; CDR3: CATQRVVGVETQYF
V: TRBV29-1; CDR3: CSVEGETQYF
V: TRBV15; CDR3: CATSRDLAPDNEQFF